What follows is one T cell receptor (beta chain) and its context. The target of this receptor is not known. Per-base quality was not reported, and no clone a single base away is much larger than it. The entry originates in a study of blood T cells in healthy people across ages (dated by TCRdb to about 2015). At the level of the whole study: In model experiments, template switching captured about one uniquely barcoded TCR beta cDNA molecule for every two T cells. The donors were divided into four age groups: young (average approximately 15 years), middle-aged (roughly 42), aged (about 56) and long-lived (about 79). Using the same blood draw, the study looked at two additional independent replicas of 1 million unique cDNA reads for two donors, one aged 18 to 30 and the other aged 80 or older. Donors of different ages were randomly distributed across sequencing lanes to avoid experimental bias. To track age-related changes in TCR beta repertoire diversity, the study relied on deep sequencing normalized with unique cDNA molecular identifiers.

Trimming at the junction amounts to 3 bases on V and 1 base on J, and the germline ends lie 17 bases apart. The germline V gene yields SGHAT for CDR1 and FQNNGV for CDR2. The CDR3 measures 17 amino acids from cysteine to phenylalanine. Only the CDR3 DNA is retained, 51 bases long and in frame from the first base. Donors were a few dozen systemically healthy Caucasian individuals from Russia aged roughly 6 to 100 years. Each donor gave ten milliliters of peripheral blood, collected into EDTA-treated Vacutainer tubes. Ficoll-Paque density-gradient centrifugation was used to isolate PBMCs, with at least 7 million obtained per sample. Total RNA, at least 6 micrograms per sample, was extracted from PBMCs with Trizol reagent. For every donor, flow cytometry on a PBMC aliquot measured the percentage of naive CD45RAhigh/CD27high T cells. On the study overall, not on this receptor specifically: Total diversity estimates from one million sequenced T cells were considered lower bounds and underestimates. There was a strong correlation between observed TCR beta diversity and the percentage of naive T cells measured by flow cytometry. Because profiling used bulk unsorted PBMCs, naive and antigen-experienced compartments could not be compared conclusively. Donor CMV infection status was unknown, potentially confounding age-related changes in expanded clonotypes. The long-lived group showed more naive CD4+ T cells, fewer expanded clones and increased TCR diversity than the aged group, suggesting age selection. Observed TCR beta diversity per million T cells fell roughly linearly with age, and a significant reduction was already apparent by age roughly 40.

Library preparation employed 5' RACE. Sequenced using an Illumina HiSeq 2500. The second PCR ran for roughly 7 to 12 cycles and used a J-beta primer mix along with a sample-barcoded 5' primer. A template-switch 5' adaptor carrying 12 random nucleotides introduced a unique molecular identifier onto each TCR beta cDNA molecule. Each sample yielded at least 3 million CDR3-containing paired-end reads. First-strand cDNA synthesis was performed from all RNA using the Mint cDNA synthesis kit, with priming by a TRBC-specific oligonucleotide. After uracil-DNA glycosylase treatment, a first 18-cycle PCR used universal primers M1SS and BC2_uni_R on all cDNA. The paper's processing steps were these. For normalization, 1 million high-quality reads were randomly selected from each sample, with every read carrying a distinct molecular identifier. Reads with shared molecular identifiers were discarded instead of being binned into consensus sequences. MiTCR, with a Q25 quality threshold and the strictest error-elimination algorithm, was used for CDR3 identification, clonotype clustering and error correction. Lower-bound total TCR beta diversity was estimated with a nonparametric unseen species model using Euler transformation. The raw public data were reprocessed by TCRdb itself: fastp quality trimming at Q25, MiXCR clonotype calling, in-frame beta chains only. Rows merge per CDR3 protein into single entries with the most common DNA and genes. The V and J calls follow TCRdb's processing rather than the paper's. This sample comprises about 1.4 million distinct CDR3 sequences, roughly 64% of them detected only once. The ten largest clones take up over 6.5% of the sample.

This sequence originates from a man younger than 35 in good health. This chain joins TRBV11-2 to TRBJ2-3; perhaps TRBD1 is the D gene, with 7 bases matching. The specimen sequenced was blood. The DNA reads TGTGCCAGCAGCTTTCCGCCAGGGGGAGGAGGCACAGATACGCAGTATTTT. This codes for CASSFPPGGGGTDTQYF. Where the CDR3 stops, the reference TRBV11-2 and TRBJ2-3 genes take over; the full variable domain is EAGVAQSPRYKIIEKRQSVAFWCNPISGHATLYWYQQILGQGPKLLIQFQNNGVVDDSQLPKDRFSAERLKGVDSTLKIQPAKLEDSAVYLCASSFPPGGGGTDTQYFGPGTRLTVL.